A single T cell receptor beta chain is shown here with its context. The data were taken from a study of CD8 T cells in Susac syndrome. The CDR3 contains 14 residues. J was trimmed by 3 bases and V by 3 bases; bases with no gene match: 8. The germline CDR1 and CDR2 sequences are GTSNPN and SVGIG (reference sequence). Negative isolation yielded CD4+ and CD8+ T cells, and FACS enriched TEMRA cells. The RNA input was roughly 0.5 to 1 ug, and it was reverse transcribed with random hexamers. MiXCR, run by TCRdb on the immunoSEQ multiplex PCR reads, gives a single entry per CDR3 protein. The sample lists some 300,000 distinct CDR3 sequences, 89% occurring once.

This chain uses TRBV30 with TRBJ2-7, with 7 bases aligning to TRBD1. The sequence was collected from a human donor with multiple sclerosis. The specimen sequenced was CD8+ T cells from PBMCs. The CDR3 DNA is TGTGCCTGGAGACCGGGACAGCTAAGCTACGAGCAGTACTTC. The encoded protein is CAWRPGQLSYEQYF.